This TCR beta chain originates from a study of cytomegalovirus exposure and HLA in healthy donors. The CDR3 loop spans 14 amino acids. Germline-derived CDR1 and CDR2 are SNHLY and FYNNEI. V was cut by 3 bases and J by 7 bases, with 10 bases left in between. Study-level findings and limits: A list of roughly 180 TCR beta chains associated with cytomegalovirus was given. Available immune exposure information was restricted to CMV serostatus only. Later work found most CMV-associated TCR beta chains apparently HLA-restricted. Later analysis indicated greater clonal expansion among HLA-associated TCR beta chains than among equally common other chains.

The PCR ran on 60 Vbeta and 13 Jbeta primers. Sequencing used immunoSEQ multiplex PCR; TCRdb keeps in-frame clones, though not all of them. The sample holds about 73,000 clones, 60% to 85% seen once. Comment on this clone: Its specificity is not known.

The sequencing input was PBMCs. The chain carries TRBV2 and TRBJ1-6; no firm D call. This receptor was taken from an older man in good health and CMV-seronegative. Here the CDR3 DNA reads TGTGCCAGCAGTGACGGACGGGGAAATTCACCCCTCCACTTT. It encodes CASSDGRGNSPLHF.